This T cell receptor beta chain derives from a study of neoadjuvant anti-PD-1 for oral cavity cancer. Clones were sequenced by immunoSEQ multiplex PCR, and TCRdb holds only the in-frame ones, with some missing. The sample records about 61,000 clones, around 80% being singletons. This clonotype was obtained from a person aged 40-85 years with oral cavity squamous cell carcinoma. This specimen was PBMCs, taken before nivolumab (anti-PD-1) treatment.

Written as DNA, the CDR3 is TGCAGCGTTGAAAAGACTAGCGGGGGCCCCGGGGAGCTGTTTTTT. Amino acid sequence: CSVEKTSGGPGELFF. The chain links TRBV29-1 to TRBJ2-2; TRBD2 agrees at 12 bases. J lost 6 bases, V lost 2 bases, and 4 bases had no gene match. CDR3 length: 15 amino acids. From germline, CDR1 is SQVTM and CDR2 ANQGSEA.